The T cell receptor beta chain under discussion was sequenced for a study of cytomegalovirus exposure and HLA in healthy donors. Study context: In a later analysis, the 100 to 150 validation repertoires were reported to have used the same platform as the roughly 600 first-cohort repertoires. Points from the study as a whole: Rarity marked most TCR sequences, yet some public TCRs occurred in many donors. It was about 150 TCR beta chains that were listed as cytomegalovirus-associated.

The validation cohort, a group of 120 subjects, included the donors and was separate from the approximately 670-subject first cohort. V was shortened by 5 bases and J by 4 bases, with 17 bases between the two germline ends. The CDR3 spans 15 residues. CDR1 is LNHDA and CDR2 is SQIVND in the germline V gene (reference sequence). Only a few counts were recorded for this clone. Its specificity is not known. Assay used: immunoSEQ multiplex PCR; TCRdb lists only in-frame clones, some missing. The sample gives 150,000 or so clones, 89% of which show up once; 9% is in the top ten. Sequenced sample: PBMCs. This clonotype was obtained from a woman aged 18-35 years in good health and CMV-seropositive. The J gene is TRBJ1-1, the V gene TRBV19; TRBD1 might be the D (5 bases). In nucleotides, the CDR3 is TGTGCCAGTAGTCACCTGGACACCCGACCCACTGAAGCTTTCTTT. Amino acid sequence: CASSHLDTRPTEAFF.